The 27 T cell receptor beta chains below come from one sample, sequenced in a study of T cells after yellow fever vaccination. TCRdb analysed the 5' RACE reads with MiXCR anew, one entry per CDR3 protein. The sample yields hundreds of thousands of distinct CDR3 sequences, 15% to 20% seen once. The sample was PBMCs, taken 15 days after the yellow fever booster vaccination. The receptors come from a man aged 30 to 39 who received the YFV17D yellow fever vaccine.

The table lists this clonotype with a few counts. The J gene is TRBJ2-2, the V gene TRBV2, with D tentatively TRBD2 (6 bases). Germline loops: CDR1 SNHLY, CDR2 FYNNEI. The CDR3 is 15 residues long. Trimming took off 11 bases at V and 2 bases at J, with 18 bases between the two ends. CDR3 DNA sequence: TGTGCCGGGGAGGAACGACGGGTAAACACCGGGGAGCTGTTTTTT. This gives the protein CAGEERRVNTGELFF.

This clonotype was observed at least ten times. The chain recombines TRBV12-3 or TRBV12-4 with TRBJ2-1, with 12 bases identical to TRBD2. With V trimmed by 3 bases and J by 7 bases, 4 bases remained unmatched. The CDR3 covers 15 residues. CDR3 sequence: CASSFFGLAGNEQFF. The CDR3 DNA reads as TGTGCCAGCAGTTTCTTCGGACTAGCGGGGAATGAGCAGTTCTTC.

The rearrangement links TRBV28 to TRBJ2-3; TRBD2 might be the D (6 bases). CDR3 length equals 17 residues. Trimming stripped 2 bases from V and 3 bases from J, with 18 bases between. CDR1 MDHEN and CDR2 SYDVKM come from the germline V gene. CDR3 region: CASSLGLGGGGTDTQYF. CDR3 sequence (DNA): TGTGCCAGCAGTTTAGGTCTAGGCGGTGGAGGGACAGATACGCAGTATTTT.

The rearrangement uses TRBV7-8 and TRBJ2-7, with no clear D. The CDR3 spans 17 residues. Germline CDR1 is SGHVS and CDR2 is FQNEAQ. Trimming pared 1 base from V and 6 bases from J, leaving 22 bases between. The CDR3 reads CASSLVVDKLRIFEQYF. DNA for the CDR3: TGTGCCAGCAGCTTAGTCGTTGACAAACTAAGGATCTTCGAGCAGTACTTC.

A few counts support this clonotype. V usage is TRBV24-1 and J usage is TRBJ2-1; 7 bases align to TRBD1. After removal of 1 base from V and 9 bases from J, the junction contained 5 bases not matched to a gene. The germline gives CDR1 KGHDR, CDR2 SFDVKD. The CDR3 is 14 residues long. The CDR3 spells CATSDLQGQGEQFF. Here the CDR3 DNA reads TGTGCCACCAGTGATTTACAGGGGCAGGGTGAGCAGTTCTTC.

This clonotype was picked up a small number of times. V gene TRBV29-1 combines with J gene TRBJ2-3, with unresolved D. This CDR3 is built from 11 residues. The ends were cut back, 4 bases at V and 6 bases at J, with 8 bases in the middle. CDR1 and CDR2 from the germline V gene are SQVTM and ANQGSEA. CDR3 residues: CSVAIGDTQYF. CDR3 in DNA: TGCAGCGTTGCGATTGGGGATACGCAGTATTTT.

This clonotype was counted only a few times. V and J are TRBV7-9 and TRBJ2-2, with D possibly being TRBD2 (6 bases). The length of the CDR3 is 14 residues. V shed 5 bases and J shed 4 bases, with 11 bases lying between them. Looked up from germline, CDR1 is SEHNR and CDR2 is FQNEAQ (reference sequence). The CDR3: CASSRLEGTGELFF. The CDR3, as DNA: TGTGCCAGCAGCCGACTAGAGGGCACCGGGGAGCTGTTTTTT.

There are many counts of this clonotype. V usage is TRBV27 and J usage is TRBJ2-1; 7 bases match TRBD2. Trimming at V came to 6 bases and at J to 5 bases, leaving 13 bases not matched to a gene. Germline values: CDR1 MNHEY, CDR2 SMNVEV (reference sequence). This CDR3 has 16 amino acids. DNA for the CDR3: TGTGCCAGCAGCCCAGGTCGGCTAGCGGACGACAATGAGCAGTTCTTC. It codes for CASSPGRLADDNEQFF.

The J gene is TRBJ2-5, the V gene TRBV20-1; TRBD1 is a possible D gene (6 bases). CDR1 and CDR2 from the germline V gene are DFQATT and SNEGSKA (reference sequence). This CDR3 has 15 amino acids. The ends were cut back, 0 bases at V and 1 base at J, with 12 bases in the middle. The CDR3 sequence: CSARDWTEPQETQYF. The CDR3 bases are TGCAGTGCTAGAGATTGGACAGAGCCCCAAGAGACCCAGTACTTC.

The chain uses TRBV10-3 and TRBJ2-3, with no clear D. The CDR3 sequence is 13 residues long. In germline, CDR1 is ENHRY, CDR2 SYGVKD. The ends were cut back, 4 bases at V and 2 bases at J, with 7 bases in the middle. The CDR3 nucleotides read TGTGCCATCAGTGTTTCGCCCACAGATACGCAGTATTTT. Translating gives CAISVSPTDTQYF.

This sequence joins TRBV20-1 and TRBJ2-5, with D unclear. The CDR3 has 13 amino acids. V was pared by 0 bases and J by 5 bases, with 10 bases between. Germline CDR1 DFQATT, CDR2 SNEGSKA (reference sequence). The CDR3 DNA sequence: TGCAGTGCTAGAGAGGGATCGTTGGAGACCCAGTACTTC. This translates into CSAREGSLETQYF.

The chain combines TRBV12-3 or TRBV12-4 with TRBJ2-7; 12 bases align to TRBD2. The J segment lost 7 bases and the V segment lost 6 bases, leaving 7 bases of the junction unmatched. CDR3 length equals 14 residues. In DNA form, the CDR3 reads TGTGCCAGCAGCCGACTAGCGGGAGCGGGGGAGCAGTACTTC. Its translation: CASSRLAGAGEQYF.

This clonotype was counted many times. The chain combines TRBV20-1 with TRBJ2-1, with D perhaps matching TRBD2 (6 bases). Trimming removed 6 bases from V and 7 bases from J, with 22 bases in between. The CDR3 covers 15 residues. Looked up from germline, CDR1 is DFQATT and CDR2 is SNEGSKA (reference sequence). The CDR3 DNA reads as TGCAGTGCAGTCGACGGGGGTCGCGGGCTGAATGAGCAGTTCTTC. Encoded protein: CSAVDGGRGLNEQFF.

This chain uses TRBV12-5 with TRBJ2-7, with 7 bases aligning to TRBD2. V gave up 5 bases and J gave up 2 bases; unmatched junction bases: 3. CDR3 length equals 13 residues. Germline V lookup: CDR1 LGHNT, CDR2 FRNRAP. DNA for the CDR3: TGTGCTAGTGGTGTTGCGGGGGCCTACGAGCAGTACTTC. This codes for CASGVAGAYEQYF.

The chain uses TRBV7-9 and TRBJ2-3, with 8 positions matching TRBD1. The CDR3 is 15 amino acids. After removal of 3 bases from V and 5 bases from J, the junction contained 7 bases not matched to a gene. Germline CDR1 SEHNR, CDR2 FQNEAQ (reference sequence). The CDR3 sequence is CASSFTGQGRDTQYF. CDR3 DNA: TGTGCCAGCAGCTTCACAGGACAGGGTCGAGATACGCAGTATTTT.

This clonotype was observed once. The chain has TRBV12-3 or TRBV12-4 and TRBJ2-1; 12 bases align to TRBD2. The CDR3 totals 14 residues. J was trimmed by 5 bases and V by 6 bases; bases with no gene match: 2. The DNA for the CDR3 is TGTGCCAGCAGGCGGACTAGCGGGAACAATGAGCAGTTCTTC. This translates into CASRRTSGNNEQFF.

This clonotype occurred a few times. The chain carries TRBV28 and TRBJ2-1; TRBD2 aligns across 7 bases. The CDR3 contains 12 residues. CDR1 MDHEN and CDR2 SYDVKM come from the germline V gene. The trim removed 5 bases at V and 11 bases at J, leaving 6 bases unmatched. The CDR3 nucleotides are TGTGCCAGCAGTCCAAGGGGACTAAAGCAGTTCTTC. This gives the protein CASSPRGLKQFF. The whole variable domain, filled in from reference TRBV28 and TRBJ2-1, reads DVKVTQSSRYLVKRTGEKVFLECVQDMDHENMFWYRQDPGLGLRLIYFSYDVKMKEKGDIPEGYSVSREKKERFSLILESASTNQTSMYLCASSPRGLKQFFGPGTRLTVL.

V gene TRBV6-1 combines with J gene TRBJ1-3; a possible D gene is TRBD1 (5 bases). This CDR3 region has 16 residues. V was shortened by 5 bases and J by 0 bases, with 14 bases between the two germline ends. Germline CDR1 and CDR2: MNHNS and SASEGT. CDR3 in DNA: TGTGCCAGCAGTCAGGGACGGGGCTCCTCTGGAAACACCATATATTTT. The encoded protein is CASSQGRGSSGNTIYF.

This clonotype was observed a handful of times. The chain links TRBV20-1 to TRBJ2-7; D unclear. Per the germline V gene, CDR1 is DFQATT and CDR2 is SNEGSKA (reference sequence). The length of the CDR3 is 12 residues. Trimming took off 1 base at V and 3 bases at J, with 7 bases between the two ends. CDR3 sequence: CSARALDYEQYF. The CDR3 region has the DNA TGCAGTGCTAGAGCCCTGGACTACGAGCAGTACTTC.

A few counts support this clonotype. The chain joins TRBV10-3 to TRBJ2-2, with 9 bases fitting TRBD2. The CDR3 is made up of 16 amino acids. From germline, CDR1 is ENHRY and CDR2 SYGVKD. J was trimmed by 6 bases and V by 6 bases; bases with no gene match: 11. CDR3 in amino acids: CAISHNRGLAAGELFF. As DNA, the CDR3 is TGTGCCATCAGCCACAATCGGGGACTAGCTGCCGGGGAGCTGTTTTTT.

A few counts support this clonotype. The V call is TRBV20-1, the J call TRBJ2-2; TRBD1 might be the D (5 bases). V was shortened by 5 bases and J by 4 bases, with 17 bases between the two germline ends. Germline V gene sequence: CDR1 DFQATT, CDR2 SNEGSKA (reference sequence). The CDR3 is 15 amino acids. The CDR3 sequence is CSALDGHRGTGELFF. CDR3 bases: TGCAGTGCTCTAGACGGACATCGTGGCACCGGGGAGCTGTTTTTT.

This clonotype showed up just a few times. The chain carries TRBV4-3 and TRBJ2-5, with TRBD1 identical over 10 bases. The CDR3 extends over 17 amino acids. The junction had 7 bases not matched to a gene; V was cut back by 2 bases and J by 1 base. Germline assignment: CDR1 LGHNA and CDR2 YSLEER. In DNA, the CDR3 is TGCGCCAGCAGCCAATTTTCCCGGGACAGGGGCCAAGAGACCCAGTACTTC. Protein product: CASSQFSRDRGQETQYF.

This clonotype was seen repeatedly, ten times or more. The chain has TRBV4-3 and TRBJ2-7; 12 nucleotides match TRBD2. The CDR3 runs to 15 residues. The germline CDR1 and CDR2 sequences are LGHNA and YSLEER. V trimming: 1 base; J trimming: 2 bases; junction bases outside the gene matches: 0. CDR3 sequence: CASSQGLAGAYEQYF. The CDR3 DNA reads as TGCGCCAGCAGCCAAGGACTAGCGGGAGCCTACGAGCAGTACTTC.

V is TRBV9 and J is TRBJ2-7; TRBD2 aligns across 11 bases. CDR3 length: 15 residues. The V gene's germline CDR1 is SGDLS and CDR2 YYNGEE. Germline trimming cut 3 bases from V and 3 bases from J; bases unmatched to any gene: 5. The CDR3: CASSDGTSGYYEQYF. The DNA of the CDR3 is TGTGCCAGCAGCGACGGGACTAGCGGATACTACGAGCAGTACTTC.

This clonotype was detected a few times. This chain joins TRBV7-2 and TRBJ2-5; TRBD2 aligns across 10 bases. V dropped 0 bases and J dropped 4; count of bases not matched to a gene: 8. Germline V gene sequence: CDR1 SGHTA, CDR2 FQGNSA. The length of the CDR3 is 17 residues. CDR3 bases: TGTGCCAGCAGCTTAGCTGGGCTAGCGGGAGCCCCAGAGACCCAGTACTTC. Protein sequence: CASSLAGLAGAPETQYF.

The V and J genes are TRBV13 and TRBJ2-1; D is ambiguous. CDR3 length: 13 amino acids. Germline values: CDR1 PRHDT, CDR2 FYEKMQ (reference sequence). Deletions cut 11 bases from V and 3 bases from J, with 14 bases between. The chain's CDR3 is CAGSLGLYNEQFF. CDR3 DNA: TGTGCCGGATCCCTGGGTCTCTACAATGAGCAGTTCTTC.

Written as DNA, the CDR3 is TGTGCCAGCAGCATGACTAGCGGGGTCAAAAACATTCAGTACTTC. This sequence encodes CASSMTSGVKNIQYF. This chain uses TRBV7-8 with TRBJ2-4; 11 bases are a match to TRBD2. Germline CDR1 and CDR2: SGHVS and FQNEAQ. The CDR3 is 15 residues long. V shed 5 bases, J shed 3 bases, and the junction held 3 bases outside the gene matches.